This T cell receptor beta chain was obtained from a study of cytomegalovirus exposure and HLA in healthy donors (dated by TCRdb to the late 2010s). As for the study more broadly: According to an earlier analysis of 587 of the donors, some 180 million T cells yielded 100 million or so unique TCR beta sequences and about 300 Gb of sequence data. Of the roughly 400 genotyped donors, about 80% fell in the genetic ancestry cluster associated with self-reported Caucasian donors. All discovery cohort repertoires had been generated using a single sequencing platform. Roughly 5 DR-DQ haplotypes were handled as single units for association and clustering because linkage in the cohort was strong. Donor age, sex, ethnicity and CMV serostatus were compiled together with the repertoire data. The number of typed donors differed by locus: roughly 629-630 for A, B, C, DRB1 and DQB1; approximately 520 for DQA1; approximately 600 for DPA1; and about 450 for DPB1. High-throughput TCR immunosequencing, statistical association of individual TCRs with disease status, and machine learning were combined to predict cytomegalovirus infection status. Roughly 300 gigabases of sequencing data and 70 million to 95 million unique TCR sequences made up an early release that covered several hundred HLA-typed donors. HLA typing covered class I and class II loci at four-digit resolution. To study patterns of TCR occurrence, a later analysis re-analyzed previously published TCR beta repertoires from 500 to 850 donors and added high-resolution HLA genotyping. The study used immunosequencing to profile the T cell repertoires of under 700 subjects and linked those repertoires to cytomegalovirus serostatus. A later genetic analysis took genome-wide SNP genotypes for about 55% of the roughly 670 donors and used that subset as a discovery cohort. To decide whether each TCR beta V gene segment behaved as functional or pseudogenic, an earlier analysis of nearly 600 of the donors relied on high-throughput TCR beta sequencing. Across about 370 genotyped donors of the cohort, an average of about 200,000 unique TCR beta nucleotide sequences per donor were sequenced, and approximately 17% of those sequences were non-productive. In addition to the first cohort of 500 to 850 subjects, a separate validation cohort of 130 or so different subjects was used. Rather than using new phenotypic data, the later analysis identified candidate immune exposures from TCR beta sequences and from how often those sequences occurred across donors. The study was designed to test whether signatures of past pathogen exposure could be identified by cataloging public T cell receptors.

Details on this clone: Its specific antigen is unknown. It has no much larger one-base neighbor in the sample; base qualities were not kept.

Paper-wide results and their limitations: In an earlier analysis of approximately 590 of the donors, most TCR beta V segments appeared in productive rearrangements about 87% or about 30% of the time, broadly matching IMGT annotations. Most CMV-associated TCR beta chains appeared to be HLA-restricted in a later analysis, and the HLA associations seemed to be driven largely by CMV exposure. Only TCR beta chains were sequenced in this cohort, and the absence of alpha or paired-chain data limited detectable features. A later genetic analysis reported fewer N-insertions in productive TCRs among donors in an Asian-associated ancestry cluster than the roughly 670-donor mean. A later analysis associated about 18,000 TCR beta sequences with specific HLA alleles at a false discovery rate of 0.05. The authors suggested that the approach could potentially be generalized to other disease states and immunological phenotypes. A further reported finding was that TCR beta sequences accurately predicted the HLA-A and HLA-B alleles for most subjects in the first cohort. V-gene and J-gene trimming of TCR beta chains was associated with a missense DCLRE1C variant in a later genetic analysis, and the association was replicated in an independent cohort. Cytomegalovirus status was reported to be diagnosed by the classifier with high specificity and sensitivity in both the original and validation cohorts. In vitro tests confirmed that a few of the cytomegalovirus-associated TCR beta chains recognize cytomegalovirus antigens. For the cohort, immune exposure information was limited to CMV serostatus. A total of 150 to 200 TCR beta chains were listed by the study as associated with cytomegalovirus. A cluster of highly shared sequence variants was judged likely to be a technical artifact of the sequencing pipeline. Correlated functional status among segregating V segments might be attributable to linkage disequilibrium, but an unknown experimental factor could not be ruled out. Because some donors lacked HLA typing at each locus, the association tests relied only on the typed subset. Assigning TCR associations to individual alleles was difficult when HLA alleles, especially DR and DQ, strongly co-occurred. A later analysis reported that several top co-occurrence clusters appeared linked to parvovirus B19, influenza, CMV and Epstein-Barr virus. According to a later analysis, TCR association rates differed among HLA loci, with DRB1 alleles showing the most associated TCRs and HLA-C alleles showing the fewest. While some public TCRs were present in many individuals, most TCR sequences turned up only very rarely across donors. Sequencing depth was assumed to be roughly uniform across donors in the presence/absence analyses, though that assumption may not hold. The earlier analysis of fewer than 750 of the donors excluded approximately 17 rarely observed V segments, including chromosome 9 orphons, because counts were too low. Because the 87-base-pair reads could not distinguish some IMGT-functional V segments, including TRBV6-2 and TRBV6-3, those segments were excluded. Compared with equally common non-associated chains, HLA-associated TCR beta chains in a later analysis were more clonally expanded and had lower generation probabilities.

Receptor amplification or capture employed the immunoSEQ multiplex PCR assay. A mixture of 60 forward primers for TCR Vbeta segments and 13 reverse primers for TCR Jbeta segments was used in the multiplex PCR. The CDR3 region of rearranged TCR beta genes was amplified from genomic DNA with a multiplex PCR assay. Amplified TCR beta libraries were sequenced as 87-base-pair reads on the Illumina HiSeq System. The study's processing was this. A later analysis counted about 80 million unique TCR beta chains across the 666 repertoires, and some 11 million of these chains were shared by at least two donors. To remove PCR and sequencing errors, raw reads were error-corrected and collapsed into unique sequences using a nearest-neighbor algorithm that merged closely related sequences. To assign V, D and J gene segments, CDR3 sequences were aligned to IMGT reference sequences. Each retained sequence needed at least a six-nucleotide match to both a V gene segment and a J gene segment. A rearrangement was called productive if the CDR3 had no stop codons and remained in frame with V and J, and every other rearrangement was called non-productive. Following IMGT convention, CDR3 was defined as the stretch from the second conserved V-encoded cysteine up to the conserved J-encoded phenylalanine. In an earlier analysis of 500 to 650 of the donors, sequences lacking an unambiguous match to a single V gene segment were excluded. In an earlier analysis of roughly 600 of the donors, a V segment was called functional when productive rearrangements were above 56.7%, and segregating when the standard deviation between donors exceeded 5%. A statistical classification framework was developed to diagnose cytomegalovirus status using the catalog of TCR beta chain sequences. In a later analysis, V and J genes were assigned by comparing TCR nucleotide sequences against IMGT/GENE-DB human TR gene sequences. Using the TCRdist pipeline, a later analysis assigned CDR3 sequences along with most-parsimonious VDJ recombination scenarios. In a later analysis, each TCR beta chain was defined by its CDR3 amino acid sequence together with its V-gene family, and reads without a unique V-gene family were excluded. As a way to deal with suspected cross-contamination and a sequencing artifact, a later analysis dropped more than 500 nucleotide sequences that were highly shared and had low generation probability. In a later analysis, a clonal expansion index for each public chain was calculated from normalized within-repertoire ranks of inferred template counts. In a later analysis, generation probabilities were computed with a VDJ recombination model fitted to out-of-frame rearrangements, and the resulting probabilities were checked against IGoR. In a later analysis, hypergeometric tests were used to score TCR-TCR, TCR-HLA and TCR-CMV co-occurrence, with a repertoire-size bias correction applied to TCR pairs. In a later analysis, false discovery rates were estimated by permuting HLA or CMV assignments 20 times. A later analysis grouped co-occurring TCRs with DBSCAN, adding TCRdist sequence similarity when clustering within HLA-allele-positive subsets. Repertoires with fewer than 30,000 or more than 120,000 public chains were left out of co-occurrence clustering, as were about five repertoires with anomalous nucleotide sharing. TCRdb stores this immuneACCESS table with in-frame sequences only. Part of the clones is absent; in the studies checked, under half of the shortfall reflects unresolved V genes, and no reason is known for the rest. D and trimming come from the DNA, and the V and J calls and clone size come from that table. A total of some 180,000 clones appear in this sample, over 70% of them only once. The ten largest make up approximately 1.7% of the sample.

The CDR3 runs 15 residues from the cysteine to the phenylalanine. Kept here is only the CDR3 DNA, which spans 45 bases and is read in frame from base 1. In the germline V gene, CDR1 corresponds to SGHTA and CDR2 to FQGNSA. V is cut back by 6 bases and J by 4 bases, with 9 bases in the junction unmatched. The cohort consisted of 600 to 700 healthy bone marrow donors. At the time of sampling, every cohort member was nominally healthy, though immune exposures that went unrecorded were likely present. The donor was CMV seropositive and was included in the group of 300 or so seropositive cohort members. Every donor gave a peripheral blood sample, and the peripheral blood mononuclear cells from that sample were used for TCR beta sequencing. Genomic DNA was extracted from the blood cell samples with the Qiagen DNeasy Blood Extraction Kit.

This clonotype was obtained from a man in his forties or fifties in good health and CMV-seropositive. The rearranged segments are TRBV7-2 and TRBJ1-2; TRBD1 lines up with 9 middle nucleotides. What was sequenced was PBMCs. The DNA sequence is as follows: TGTGCCAGCAGTAAACGGACAGGGGAAACCTATGGCTACACCTTC. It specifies CASSKRTGETYGYTF.